This T cell receptor beta chain emerged from a study of PD-1 blockade in classical Hodgkin lymphoma (TCRdb year 2020). Concerning the study at large: A peripheral blood immune signature of response to PD-1 blockade in classical Hodgkin lymphoma was defined using TCR beta sequencing and CyTOF. The research as a whole found: Baseline TCR diversity was reported to be lower in newly diagnosed patients than in healthy donors, and even lower in relapsed/refractory patients. The study covered only a single clinical trial cohort, and the causes of the repertoire differences, possibly disease activity or prior therapy, were still not defined.

The time point tag for this specimen amounts to: newly diagnosed, previously untreated cHL patient sample. As a comparison group for the relapsed/refractory trial patients, PBMCs from patients with newly diagnosed, previously untreated classical Hodgkin lymphoma were sequenced. Peripheral blood was collected in 8 mL Vacutainer Cell Preparation Tubes, from which PBMCs were isolated by centrifugation and then cryopreserved. Concerning this clone: Its antigen remains undetermined. No base qualities exist here, and no much larger clone lies one base off it.

Genomic DNA was isolated using the Qiagen DNeasy kit from unsorted PBMCs as well as from negatively selected CD4+ and CD8+ fractions. TCR beta CDR3 regions were subjected to amplification by immunoSEQ multiplex PCR with primers that anneal to V and J segments. A synthetic immune receptor repertoire was used to minimize amplification bias, and any residual bias was removed computationally once sequencing was done. Regarding the original processing steps: Repertoire diversity was quantified as the Shannon entropy index using custom Python scripts. Unsorted, CD4+ and CD8+ repertoires were examined separately, except in combined analyses, for which CD4+ and CD8+ sequences were merged in silico. TCRdb holds this immuneACCESS table with in-frame rearrangements only. Some clones are missing; in checked studies, unresolved V genes explain under half, and the rest has no known cause. The V and J calls and clone size are taken from that table; D and trimming were inferred from the DNA. The sample table contains 25,000 to 35,000 clones; only one count was recorded for 90% to 95% of them. Jointly, the top ten make up roughly 2.1% of the sample.

Trimming removed 4 bases from V and 2 bases from J, leaving 5 bases between the germline ends. The CDR3 numbers 12 residues from cysteine through phenylalanine. Only the CDR3 region is kept as DNA, spanning 36 bases read in frame from base 1. CDR1 MNHNY and CDR2 SVGAGI are derived from the germline V gene (reference sequence). The source of this sequence is a human donor with classical Hodgkin lymphoma. Recombination joined TRBV6-6 with TRBJ1-1, with the D gene not clear enough to name. Sequencing was performed on peripheral blood mononuclear cells (PBMCs). For the CDR3, the sequence is CASSLQNTEAFF. The bases are TGTGCCAGCAGTTTACAAAACACTGAAGCTTTCTTT.